This TCR beta chain was recovered during a study of blood T cell repertoires in COVID-19. For the study at large: T cells, B-cell-depleted T cells, or PBMCs supplied cDNA or gDNA.

In the original processing: From reference gene primer amplification, estimates of nucleated cell counts were derived. Sequencing used immunoSEQ multiplex PCR; TCRdb keeps in-frame clones, though not all of them. D and trimming come from the DNA, and the V and J calls and clone size come from that table. The sample lists about 32,000 clones, about 91% occurring once. Sequenced material: peripheral blood. The sequence derives from a woman in her seventies with active COVID-19.

Written as DNA, the CDR3 is TGTGCCACCCAACCTAGGGAAAAGCGGGGACGCAATGAGCAGTTCTTC. Translating it yields CATQPREKRGRNEQFF. The chain uses TRBV19 and TRBJ2-1, with 7 positions matching TRBD2. The CDR3 is made up of 16 amino acids. Germline CDR1 reads LNHDA; CDR2 reads SQIVND (reference sequence). Trimming cost V 10 bases and J 6 bases; bases outside gene matches: 18.